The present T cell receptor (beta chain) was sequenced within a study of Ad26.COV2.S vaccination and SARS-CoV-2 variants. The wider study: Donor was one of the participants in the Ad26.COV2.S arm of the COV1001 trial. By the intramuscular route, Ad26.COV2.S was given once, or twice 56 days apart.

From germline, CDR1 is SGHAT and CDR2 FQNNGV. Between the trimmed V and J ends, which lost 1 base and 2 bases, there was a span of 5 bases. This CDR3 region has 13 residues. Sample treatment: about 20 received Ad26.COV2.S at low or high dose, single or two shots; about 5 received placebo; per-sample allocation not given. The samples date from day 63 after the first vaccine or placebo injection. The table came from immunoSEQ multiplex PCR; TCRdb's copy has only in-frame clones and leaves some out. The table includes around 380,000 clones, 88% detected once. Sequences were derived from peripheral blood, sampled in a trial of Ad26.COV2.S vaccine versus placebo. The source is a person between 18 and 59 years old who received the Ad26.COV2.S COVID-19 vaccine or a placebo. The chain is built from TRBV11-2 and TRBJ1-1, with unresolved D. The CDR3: CASSLGDNTEAFF. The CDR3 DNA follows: TGTGCCAGCAGCTTAGGGGATAACACTGAAGCTTTCTTT.